A single sample gave rise to the 7 T cell receptor beta chains below, sequenced in a study of regulatory T cells in long-lasting Graves disease. Sequencing libraries for TCR beta were prepared with iRepertoire HTBI primers and Arm-PCR of CDR3 regions. TCRdb re-derived calls from the multiplex PCR reads in MiXCR, one entry per CDR3 protein. The sample carries roughly 700,000 distinct CDR3 sequences, 25% to 30% recorded once. Time point described: persistent/refractory GD, antithyroid drugs over 5 years with positive TRAb. The authors made the TCR library using RNA they extracted from PBMCs. Material: peripheral blood mononuclear cells (PBMCs), obtained when the disease was refractory, from a patient treated with antithyroid drugs. These receptors all come from a female donor with Graves disease.

As concerns this clonotype: This may arise from a read error, as a much more abundant clone is one base away. The CDR3 sequence: CASTLGLAVSYEQHF. The CDR3 coding sequence is TGTGCCAGCACTTTGGGGCTAGCGGTCTCCTACGAGCAGCACTTC. The chain couples TRBV2 to TRBJ2-7; 7 bases fit TRBD2. The CDR3 runs to 15 residues. Germline V gene data show CDR1 as SNHLY and CDR2 as FYNNEI.

This chain connects TRBV3-1 to TRBJ1-6; D is ambiguous. Trimming pared 1 base from V and 10 bases from J, leaving 20 bases between. CDR1 is LGHDT, CDR2 YNNKEL, per germline (reference sequence). The CDR3 is 17 residues long. CDR3 protein: CASSQARSPVWASPLHF. As DNA, the CDR3 is TGTGCCAGCAGCCAAGCCCGATCACCGGTATGGGCCTCACCCCTCCACTTT. The variable domain in full, with the rest retrieved from reference TRBV3-1 and TRBJ1-6, is DTAVSQTPKYLVTQMGNDKSIKCEQNLGHDTMYWYKQDSKKFLKIMFSYNNKELIINETVPNRFSPKSPDKAHLNLHINSLELGDSAVYFCASSQARSPVWASPLHFGNGTRLTVT.

This clonotype appeared many times. The V and J genes are TRBV7-2 and TRBJ2-7; 14 bases map to TRBD2. Germline V gene lookup returns CDR1 SGHTA and CDR2 FQGNSA. The ends lost 1 base at V and 4 bases at J; junction bases unmatched: 0. CDR3 length: 15 residues. Here the CDR3 reads CASSLGTSGRYEQYF. The CDR3 DNA follows: TGTGCCAGCAGCTTAGGGACTAGCGGGAGGTACGAGCAGTACTTC.

The J gene is TRBJ1-2, the V gene TRBV5-1; maybe TRBD1 (5 bases). The CDR3 has 15 residues. The V and J ends lost 0 bases and 2 bases respectively, with 11 bases between them. Germline lookup yields CDR1 SGHRS and CDR2 YFSETQ. In DNA, the CDR3 is TGCGCCAGCAGCTTGGATGGCAGGGAGAACTATGGCTACACCTTC. Translated: CASSLDGRENYGYTF.

Note on this clonotype: A read error is possible here, since a much larger clone lies one base away. The rearrangement links TRBV29-1 to TRBJ1-1; D not certain. The CDR3 sequence is 15 residues long. Germline lookup yields CDR1 SQVTM and CDR2 ANQGSEA. CDR3 in amino acids: CSAEESRAISTEAFF. The CDR3 nucleotides are TGCAGCGCTGAAGAATCTCGGGCGATATCGACTGAAGCTTTCTTT. Based on the CDR3 plus reference TRBV29-1 and TRBJ1-1, the full variable domain is SAVISQKPSRDICQRGTSLTIQCQVDSQVTMMFWYRQQPGQSLTLIATANQGSEATYESGFVIDKFPISRPNLTFSTLTVSNMSPEDSSIYLCSAEESRAISTEAFFGQGTRLTVV.

The chain recombines TRBV5-1 with TRBJ2-1; TRBD2 matches 8 bases. The CDR3 is made up of 16 amino acids. Germline V lookup: CDR1 SGHRS, CDR2 YFSETQ. V shed 4 bases and J 8 bases; nucleotides not matched to a gene: 14. The CDR3 spells CASSPARGAGVYEQFF. For the CDR3, the DNA is TGCGCCAGCAGCCCGGCCAGGGGAGCGGGAGTATATGAGCAGTTCTTC.

The gene calls are TRBV11-1 and TRBJ2-1; D may be TRBD1 (5 bases). There are 13 residues in the CDR3. The V end lost 5 bases, the J end lost 6 bases, and 11 bases lay between the germline ends. Germline V gene lookup returns CDR1 SGHAT and CDR2 FQDESV (reference sequence). CDR3 coding DNA: TGTGCCAGCAGCACCATAGACAGCAATGAGCAGTTCTTC. Translated: CASSTIDSNEQFF.